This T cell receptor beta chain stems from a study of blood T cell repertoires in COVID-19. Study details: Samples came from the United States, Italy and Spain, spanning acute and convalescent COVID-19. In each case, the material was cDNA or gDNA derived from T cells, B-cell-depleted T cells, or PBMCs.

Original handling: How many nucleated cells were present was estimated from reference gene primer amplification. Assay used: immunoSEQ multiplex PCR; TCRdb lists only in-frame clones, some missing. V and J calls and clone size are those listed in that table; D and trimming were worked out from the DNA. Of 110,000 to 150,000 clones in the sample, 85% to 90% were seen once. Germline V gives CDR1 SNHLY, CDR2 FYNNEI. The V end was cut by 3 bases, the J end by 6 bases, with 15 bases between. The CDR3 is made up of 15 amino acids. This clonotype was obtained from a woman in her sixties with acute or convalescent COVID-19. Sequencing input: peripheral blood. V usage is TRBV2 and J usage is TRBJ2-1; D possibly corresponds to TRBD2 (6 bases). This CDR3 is CASSEFGGSGNEQFF. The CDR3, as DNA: TGTGCCAGCAGTGAGTTCGGGGGATCGGGCAATGAGCAGTTCTTC.